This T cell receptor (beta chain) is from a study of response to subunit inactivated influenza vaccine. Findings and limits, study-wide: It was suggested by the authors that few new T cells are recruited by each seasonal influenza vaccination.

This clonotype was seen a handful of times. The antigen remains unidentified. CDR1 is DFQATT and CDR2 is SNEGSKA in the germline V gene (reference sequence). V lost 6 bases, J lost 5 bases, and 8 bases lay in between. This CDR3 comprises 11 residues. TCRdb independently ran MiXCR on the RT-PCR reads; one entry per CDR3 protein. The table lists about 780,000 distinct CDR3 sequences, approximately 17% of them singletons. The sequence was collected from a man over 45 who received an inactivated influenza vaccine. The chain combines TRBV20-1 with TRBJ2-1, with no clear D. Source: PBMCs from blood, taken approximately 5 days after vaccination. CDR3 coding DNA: TGCAGTGCCCCCAAGGACAATGAGCAGTTCTTC. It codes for CSAPKDNEQFF.